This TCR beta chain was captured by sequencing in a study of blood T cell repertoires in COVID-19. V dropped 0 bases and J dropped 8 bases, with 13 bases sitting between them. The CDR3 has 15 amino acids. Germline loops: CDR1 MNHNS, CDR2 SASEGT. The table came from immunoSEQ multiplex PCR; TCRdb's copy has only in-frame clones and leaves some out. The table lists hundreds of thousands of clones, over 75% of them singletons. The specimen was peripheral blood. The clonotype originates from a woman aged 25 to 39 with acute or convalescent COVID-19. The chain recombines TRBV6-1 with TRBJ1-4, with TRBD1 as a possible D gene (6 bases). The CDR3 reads CASSEAGGPVEKLFF. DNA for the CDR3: TGTGCCAGCAGTGAAGCAGGGGGTCCGGTAGAAAAACTGTTTTTT.